These 26 T cell receptor beta chains originate from one sample sequenced in a study of beta chain features in type 1 diabetes. As every portion of the isolated RNA was reverse transcribed, the sequencing read expressed TCRB transcripts. Clones were read by immunoSEQ multiplex PCR, and TCRdb kept only the in-frame ones, dropping some. The sample lists about 360,000 clones, around 12% occurring once. The sequenced material came from naive CD4+ T cells from blood. Receptors originate from a man younger than 35 in good health.

Only a few counts were recorded for this clone. The rearrangement links TRBV9 to TRBJ2-7; 9 nucleotides align to TRBD2. CDR3 size: 14 residues. The ends lost 3 bases at V and 3 bases at J; junction bases unmatched: 4. Germline V CDR1 and CDR2: SGDLS, YYNGEE. CDR3 DNA sequence: TGTGCCAGCAGCGGGAGCGGGGGGAACTACGAGCAGTACTTC. Encoded protein: CASSGSGGNYEQYF. Variable domain in full (rest from reference TRBV9 and TRBJ2-7): DSGVTQTPKHLITATGQRVTLRCSPRSGDLSVYWYQQSLDQGLQFLIQYYNGEERAKGNILERFSAQQFPDLHSELNLSSLELGDSALYFCASSGSGGNYEQYFGPGTRLTVT.

This clone was observed a handful of times. The chain uses TRBV7-8 and TRBJ2-3; the match to TRBD2 covers 9 bases. From germline, CDR1 is SGHVS and CDR2 FQNEAQ. Losses at the gene ends were 5 bases for V and 0 bases for J; bases not matched to a gene: 0. The CDR3 has 14 residues. CDR3 sequence (DNA): TGTGCCAGCAGCACTAGCGGGAGCACAGATACGCAGTATTTT. Its translation is CASSTSGSTDTQYF.

This clone was picked up a small number of times. CDR3 sequence reads: CASSLANTLETQYF. The DNA for the CDR3 is TGCGCCAGCAGCTTGGCGAACACCTTAGAGACCCAGTACTTC. The chain carries TRBV5-1 and TRBJ2-5; D remains ambiguous. The CDR3 runs to 14 residues. CDR1 is SGHRS, CDR2 YFSETQ, per germline. Trimming pared 0 bases from V and 4 bases from J, leaving 10 bases between. The full variable domain, its missing parts supplied by reference TRBV5-1 and TRBJ2-5, is KAGVTQTPRYLIKTRGQQVTLSCSPISGHRSVSWYQQTPGQGLQFLFEYFSETQRNKGNFPGRFSGRQFSNSRSEMNVSTLELGDSALYLCASSLANTLETQYFGPGTRLLVL.

This clone was seen at least ten times. V usage is TRBV4-2 and J usage is TRBJ2-1; D unresolved. Germline loops: CDR1 LGHNA, CDR2 YNFKEQ. The CDR3 has 11 amino acids. The V end lost 6 bases, the J end lost 5 bases, and 5 bases lay between the germline ends. The CDR3 sequence: CASRAHNEQFF. CDR3 in DNA: TGTGCCAGCAGGGCCCACAATGAGCAGTTCTTC.

The V gene is TRBV28, the J gene TRBJ1-5, with 8 bases that match TRBD1. Germline assignment: CDR1 MDHEN and CDR2 SYDVKM. The V gene end was trimmed by 3 bases and the J gene end by 3 bases; junction bases not matched to a gene: 7. The CDR3 extends over 16 amino acids. CDR3: CASSFQRTGHNQPQHF. CDR3 nucleotides: TGTGCCAGCAGTTTCCAGCGGACAGGGCACAATCAGCCCCAGCATTTT. Drawing the rest from reference TRBV28 and TRBJ1-5, the complete variable domain is DVKVTQSSRYLVKRTGEKVFLECVQDMDHENMFWYRQDPGLGLRLIYFSYDVKMKEKGDIPEGYSVSREKKERFSLILESASTNQTSMYLCASSFQRTGHNQPQHFGDGTRLSIL.

The rearrangement joins TRBV2 to TRBJ1-1, with D hard to call. CDR1 is SNHLY, CDR2 FYNNEI, per germline. The CDR3 totals 11 residues. V lost 6 bases and J lost 8, with 10 bases in between. CDR3 in amino acids: CASSLASEAFF. DNA of the CDR3: TGTGCCAGCAGCCTAGCTTCGGAAGCTTTCTTT.

This clone occurred a few times. The V and J genes are TRBV30 and TRBJ2-2; no reliable D call. The V gene lost 0 bases and the J gene lost 2 bases, with 4 bases spanning the gap. The CDR3 runs to 13 residues. Germline V gene lookup returns CDR1 GTSNPN and CDR2 SVGIG (reference sequence). The CDR3 region is CAWSVLNTGELFF. Written as DNA, the CDR3 is TGTGCCTGGAGTGTTTTAAACACCGGGGAGCTGTTTTTT.

This clone was found a few times. V and J are TRBV7-9 and TRBJ2-1, with D possibly matching TRBD2 (6 bases). The CDR3 length is 15 residues. Deletions cut 1 base from V and 1 base from J, with 8 bases between. Germline-derived CDR1 and CDR2 are SEHNR and FQNEAQ (reference sequence). The CDR3 loop is CASSLDGGSYNEQFF. The DNA for the CDR3 is TGTGCCAGCAGCTTAGACGGAGGGTCCTACAATGAGCAGTTCTTC.

The gene calls are TRBV7-2 and TRBJ2-7; TRBD2 aligns across 7 bases. CDR3 length: 14 residues. Germline CDR1 SGHTA, CDR2 FQGNSA. V shed 6 bases and J 3 bases; nucleotides not matched to a gene: 8. The CDR3 loop is CASSTGTIGYEQYF. Written as DNA, the CDR3 is TGTGCCAGCAGTACCGGGACTATTGGCTACGAGCAGTACTTC.

There are a few counts of this clone. The chain combines TRBV5-1 with TRBJ2-3; the match to TRBD1 covers 7 bases. The junction had 5 bases not matched to a gene; V was cut back by 0 bases and J by 4 bases. Per the germline V gene, CDR1 is SGHRS and CDR2 is YFSETQ. CDR3 length: 15 amino acids. Written as DNA, the CDR3 is TGCGCCAGCAGCTTGGGACAGGGTCATGCAGATACGCAGTATTTT. Amino acid sequence: CASSLGQGHADTQYF.

This clone was recorded a few times. V is TRBV6-5 and J is TRBJ2-5; tentatively, D is TRBD2 (6 bases). Germline CDR1 reads MNHEY; CDR2 reads SVGAGI. V shed 7 bases and J shed 4 bases, with 13 bases lying between them. The CDR3 is made up of 13 amino acids. The CDR3 is CASNPGRRETQYF. In nucleotides, the CDR3 is TGTGCCAGCAACCCTGGGAGGAGAGAGACCCAGTACTTC.

This clone was counted only a few times. The chain carries TRBV5-1 and TRBJ1-6; D might be TRBD1 (5 bases). With 0 bases removed from V and 8 bases from J, the gap between germline ends came to 12 bases. The V gene's germline CDR1 is SGHRS and CDR2 YFSETQ. The CDR3 covers 15 residues. Here the CDR3 DNA reads TGCGCCAGCAGCTTGGAGGTCCGGGGGGATTCACCCCTCCACTTT. Translated, it gives CASSLEVRGDSPLHF.

On this clone itself: The sample has other DNA sequences that encode this CDR3 too. The V call is TRBV5-1, the J call TRBJ1-2, with 8 bases fitting TRBD1. In germline, CDR1 is SGHRS, CDR2 YFSETQ. V lost 0 bases and J lost 0; bases outside the gene matches: 1. CDR3 length: 15 residues. The CDR3 DNA is TGCGCCAGCAGCTTGGAACAGGGGGCTAACTATGGCTACACCTTC. As protein: CASSLEQGANYGYTF. The full variable domain, with the rest looked up from reference TRBV5-1 and TRBJ1-2, is KAGVTQTPRYLIKTRGQQVTLSCSPISGHRSVSWYQQTPGQGLQFLFEYFSETQRNKGNFPGRFSGRQFSNSRSEMNVSTLELGDSALYLCASSLEQGANYGYTFGSGTRLTVV.

The chain links TRBV19 to TRBJ2-6; D possibly corresponds to TRBD2 (6 bases). The germline V and J ends were trimmed by 6 bases and 4 bases, with 10 bases remaining between them. Per germline, CDR1 LNHDA and CDR2 SQIVND (reference sequence). The CDR3 consists of 14 residues. CDR3 sequence reads: CASRGTSGANVLTF. CDR3 nucleotides: TGTGCCAGTAGGGGGACTTCGGGGGCCAACGTCCTGACTTTC.

This clone showed up just a few times. This chain links TRBV2 with TRBJ2-1; 7 nucleotides line up with TRBD2. Germline V lookup: CDR1 SNHLY, CDR2 FYNNEI. The V and J ends lost 5 bases and 7 bases, in that order; junction bases with no gene match: 11. This CDR3 is 15 amino acids long. The CDR3, as DNA: TGTGCCAGCAGTTTGACTAGCAGAGCAACTAATGAGCAGTTCTTC. This sequence encodes CASSLTSRATNEQFF. Drawing the rest from reference TRBV2 and TRBJ2-1, the complete variable domain is EPEVTQTPSHQVTQMGQEVILRCVPISNHLYFYWYRQILGQKVEFLVSFYNNEISEKSEIFDDQFSVERPDGSNFTLKIRSTKLEDSAMYFCASSLTSRATNEQFFGPGTRLTVL.

Here the CDR3 DNA reads TGTGCCAGCAGCGCCCAGGTCCCAGGGGCCCTCAACTCTGGGGCCAACGTCCTGACTTTC. Translation gives CASSAQVPGALNSGANVLTF. V gene TRBV7-3 combines with J gene TRBJ2-6, with a tentative D call TRBD1 (6 bases). CDR1 and CDR2 (germline): SGHTA, FQGTGA. CDR3 length: 20 residues. Trimming took 5 bases from V and 0 from J, leaving 23 bases between them.

This clone was counted a few times. The genes are TRBV4-3 and TRBJ2-7; 10 nucleotides line up with TRBD1. This CDR3 is 15 amino acids long. From germline, CDR1 is LGHNA and CDR2 YSLEER. V dropped 1 base and J dropped 2; count of bases not matched to a gene: 2. The CDR3 protein is CASSQGDRGPYEQYF. For the CDR3, the DNA is TGCGCCAGCAGCCAAGGTGACAGGGGGCCCTACGAGCAGTACTTC.

The V call is TRBV25-1, the J call TRBJ1-3; maybe TRBD1 (5 bases). Germline CDR1 is MGHDK and CDR2 is SYGVNS. CDR3 length: 15 amino acids. V lost 8 bases, J lost 0 bases, and 14 bases lay in between. Here the CDR3 reads CASRRTGLSGNTIYF. CDR3 coding DNA: TGTGCCAGCCGCCGAACAGGTCTCTCTGGAAACACCATATATTTT.

This clone was picked up a small number of times. The J gene is TRBJ2-1, the V gene TRBV28, with 8 bases fitting TRBD2. V was clipped by 4 bases and J by 8 bases; unmatched bases: 10. CDR1 and CDR2 from the germline V gene are MDHEN and SYDVKM. The CDR3 runs 15 residues. The CDR3 DNA is TGTGCCAGCAGTTCCGCGGGAGGCGGGGCCGATGAGCAGTTCTTC. It specifies CASSSAGGGADEQFF.

The chain combines TRBV2 with TRBJ2-7; TRBD2 aligns across 10 bases. The ends lost 2 bases at V and 2 bases at J; junction bases unmatched: 3. Germline V gene lookup returns CDR1 SNHLY and CDR2 FYNNEI. CDR3 length equals 15 residues. The CDR3 loop is CASSEFSGRTYEQYF. The CDR3 DNA reads TGTGCCAGCAGTGAATTTAGCGGGAGGACCTACGAGCAGTACTTC.

This clone was recorded a few times. This chain links TRBV29-1 with TRBJ2-7, with D possibly matching TRBD1 (5 bases). The CDR3 runs 13 residues. CDR1 and CDR2 (germline): SQVTM, ANQGSEA. V shed 7 bases and J shed 0 bases, with 13 bases lying between them. CDR3 region: CSARRQSSYEQYF. CDR3 DNA: TGCAGCGCCCGACGACAGAGCTCCTACGAGCAGTACTTC.

This clone came up many times. V is TRBV9 and J is TRBJ2-3; D call uncertain. V shed 0 bases and J shed 5 bases, with 7 bases lying between them. Germline CDR1 and CDR2: SGDLS and YYNGEE. The CDR3 runs to 13 residues. CDR3 sequence (DNA): TGTGCCAGCAGCGTAGACAGTGGAGATACGCAGTATTTT. Translation: CASSVDSGDTQYF.

The genes are TRBV5-1 and TRBJ2-1, with D uncertain. Germline V CDR1 and CDR2: SGHRS, YFSETQ. CDR3 length equals 15 residues. V was clipped by 0 bases and J by 2 bases, with 9 bases between them. The CDR3 region is CASSLGDIPYNEQFF. As DNA, the CDR3 is TGCGCCAGCAGCTTGGGTGACATCCCCTACAATGAGCAGTTCTTC.

In this sample, this clone turned up a few times. The chain carries TRBV20-1 and TRBJ1-1; D gene ambiguous. V was clipped by 1 base and J by 10 bases, with 10 bases between them. This CDR3 is 11 amino acids long. The germline V gene encodes CDR1 DFQATT and CDR2 SNEGSKA (reference sequence). Here the CDR3 DNA reads TGCAGTGCTAGAGTCCCCCGGGGAGCTTTCTTT. Its translation is CSARVPRGAFF.

This clone was recorded a few times. The chain uses TRBV7-8 and TRBJ1-4; D not resolved. Deletions cut 5 bases from V and 0 bases from J, with 7 bases between. Per germline, CDR1 SGHVS and CDR2 FQNEAQ. This CDR3 has 14 residues. The CDR3 region is CASSSRSTNEKLFF. CDR3 coding DNA: TGTGCCAGCAGCAGCCGGTCAACTAATGAAAAACTGTTTTTT. The full variable domain, with the rest looked up from reference TRBV7-8 and TRBJ1-4, is GAGVSQSPRYKVAKRGQDVALRCDPISGHVSLFWYQQALGQGPEFLTYFQNEAQLDKSGLPSDRFFAERPEGSVSTLKIQRTQQEDSAVYLCASSSRSTNEKLFFGSGTQLSVL.

This rearrangement joins TRBV30 to TRBJ1-6; TRBD1 is a possible D gene (6 bases). Germline-derived CDR1 and CDR2 are GTSNPN and SVGIG (reference sequence). The ends were cut back, 3 bases at V and 7 bases at J, with 16 bases in the middle. The CDR3 sequence is 15 residues long. This chain's CDR3 is CAWRPTGTRNSPLHF. The CDR3 region has the DNA TGTGCCTGGAGACCCACAGGGACAAGGAATTCACCCCTCCACTTT.